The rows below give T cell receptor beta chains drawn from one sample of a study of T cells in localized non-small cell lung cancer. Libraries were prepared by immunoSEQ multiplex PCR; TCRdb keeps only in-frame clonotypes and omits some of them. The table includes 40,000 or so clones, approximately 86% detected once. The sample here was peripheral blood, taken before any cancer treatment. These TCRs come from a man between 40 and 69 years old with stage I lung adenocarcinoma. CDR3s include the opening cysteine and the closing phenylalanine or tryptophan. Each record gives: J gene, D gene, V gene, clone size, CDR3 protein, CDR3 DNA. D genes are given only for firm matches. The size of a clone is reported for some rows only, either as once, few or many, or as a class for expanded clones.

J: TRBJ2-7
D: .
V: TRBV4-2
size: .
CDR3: CASSPTGGSYEQYF
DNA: TGTGCCAGCAGCCCGACTGGAGGGTCCTACGAGCAGTACTTC

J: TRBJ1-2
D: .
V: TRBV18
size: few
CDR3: CASSPQGRQYGYTF
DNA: TGTGCCAGCTCACCACAGGGCCGACAGTATGGCTACACCTTC

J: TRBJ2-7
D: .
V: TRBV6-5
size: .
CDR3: CASSYGFPIAYEQYF
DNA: TGTGCCAGCAGTTACGGTTTCCCCATCGCCTACGAGCAGTACTTC

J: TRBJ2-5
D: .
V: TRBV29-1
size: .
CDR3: CSVEDQRETQYF
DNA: TGCAGCGTTGAAGATCAGCGGGAGACCCAGTACTTC

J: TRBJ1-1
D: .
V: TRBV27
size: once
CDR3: CASSLTEMNTEAFF
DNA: TGTGCCAGCAGTTTGACGGAAATGAACACTGAAGCTTTCTTT

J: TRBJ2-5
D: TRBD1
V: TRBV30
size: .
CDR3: CAWGQGLTPKGETQYF
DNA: TGTGCCTGGGGACAGGGGCTTACCCCCAAGGGAGAGACCCAGTACTTC

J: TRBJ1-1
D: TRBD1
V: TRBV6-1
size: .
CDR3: CASSDRDRGLKSTEAFF
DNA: TGTGCCAGCAGTGACCGGGACAGGGGGCTGAAGAGCACTGAAGCTTTCTTT

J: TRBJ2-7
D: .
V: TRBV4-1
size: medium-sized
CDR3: CASSQGGRPYEQYF
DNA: TGCGCCAGCAGCCAAGGTGGGAGACCCTACGAGCAGTACTTC

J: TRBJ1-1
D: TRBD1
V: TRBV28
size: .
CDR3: CASSLRGQAEAFF
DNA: TGTGCCAGCAGTTTAAGGGGGCAGGCTGAAGCTTTCTTT

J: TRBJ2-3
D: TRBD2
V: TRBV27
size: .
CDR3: CASSLSGMTSGRASNTQYF
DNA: TGTGCCAGCAGTTTATCGGGGATGACTAGCGGGAGGGCGTCAAATACGCAGTATTTT

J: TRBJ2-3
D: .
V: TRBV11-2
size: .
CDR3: CASSLGAGRTDTQYF
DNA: TGTGCCAGCAGCTTAGGGGCAGGACGCACAGATACGCAGTATTTT

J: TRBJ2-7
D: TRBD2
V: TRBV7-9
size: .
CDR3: CASTPGGSGSGEQYF
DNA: TGTGCCAGCACCCCGGGGGGTAGCGGGAGTGGCGAGCAGTACTTC

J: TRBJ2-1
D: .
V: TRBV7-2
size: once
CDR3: CASSLGSRAYNEQFF
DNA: TGTGCCAGCAGCTTAGGGAGTCGCGCCTACAATGAGCAGTTCTTC

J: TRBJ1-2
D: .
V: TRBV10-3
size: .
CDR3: CAISESAGSSNYGYTF
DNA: TGTGCCATCAGTGAGTCGGCCGGGTCTTCCAACTATGGCTACACCTTC

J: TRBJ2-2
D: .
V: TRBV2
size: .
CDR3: CASRLFRMGEKNTGELFF
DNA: TGTGCCAGCCGACTATTTCGCATGGGGGAAAAGAACACCGGGGAGCTGTTTTTT

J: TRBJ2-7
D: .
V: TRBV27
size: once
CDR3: CASSLETGGREQYF
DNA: TGTGCCAGCAGTTTGGAGACGGGGGGCCGCGAGCAGTACTTC

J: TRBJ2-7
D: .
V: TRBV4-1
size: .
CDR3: CASSHSGHISDYEQYF
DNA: TGCGCCAGCAGCCACTCCGGACACATAAGTGACTACGAGCAGTACTTC

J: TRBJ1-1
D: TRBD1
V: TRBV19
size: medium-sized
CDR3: CAGHRGNTEAFF
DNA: TGTGCCGGACACAGGGGGAACACTGAAGCTTTCTTT

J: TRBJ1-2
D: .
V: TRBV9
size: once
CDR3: CASSVGPGTQANYGYTF
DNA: TGTGCCAGCAGCGTAGGTCCAGGGACTCAAGCTAACTATGGCTACACCTTC

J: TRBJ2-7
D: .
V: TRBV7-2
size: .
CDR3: CASSLAVAGYDYEQYF
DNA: TGTGCCAGCAGCTTAGCGGTCGCCGGGTACGACTACGAGCAGTACTTC

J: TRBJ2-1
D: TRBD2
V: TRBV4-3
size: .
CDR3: CASSIMAGGFNEQFF
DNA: TGCGCCAGCAGCATTATGGCGGGAGGGTTCAATGAGCAGTTCTTC

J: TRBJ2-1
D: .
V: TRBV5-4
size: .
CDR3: CASSLAYNEQFF
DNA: TGTGCCAGCAGCTTGGCCTACAATGAGCAGTTCTTC

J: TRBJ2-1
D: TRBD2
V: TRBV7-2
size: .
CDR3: CASSFRPGLAGGEQFF
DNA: TGTGCCAGCAGCTTCCGGCCCGGACTAGCGGGAGGTGAGCAGTTCTTC

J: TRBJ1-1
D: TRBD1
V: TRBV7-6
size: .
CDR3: CASSFRRTGGLYTEAFF
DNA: TGTGCCAGCAGCTTCAGGCGGACAGGGGGTCTGTACACTGAAGCTTTCTTT

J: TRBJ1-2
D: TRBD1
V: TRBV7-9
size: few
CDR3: CASSLAYTGEDSYGYTF
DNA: TGTGCCAGCAGCTTAGCGTATACAGGGGAGGATTCCTATGGCTACACCTTC

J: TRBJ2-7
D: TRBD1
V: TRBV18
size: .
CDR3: CASSPGQGYHEQYF
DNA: TGTGCCAGCTCTCCGGGACAGGGGTATCACGAGCAGTACTTC

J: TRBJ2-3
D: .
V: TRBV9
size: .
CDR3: CASSSRDSQTLTDTQYF
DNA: TGTGCCAGCAGCTCGCGGGACTCACAGACCCTCACAGATACGCAGTATTTT

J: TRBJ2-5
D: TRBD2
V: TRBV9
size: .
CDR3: CASSVRGAGAGETQYF
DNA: TGTGCCAGCAGCGTACGGGGAGCGGGAGCAGGGGAGACCCAGTACTTC

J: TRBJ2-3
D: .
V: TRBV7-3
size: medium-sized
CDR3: CASSGIGDTQYF
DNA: TGTGCCAGCAGCGGAATCGGGGATACGCAGTATTTT

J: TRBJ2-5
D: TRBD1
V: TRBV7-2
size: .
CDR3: CASSLEGQGETQYF
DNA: TGTGCCAGCAGCTTAGAAGGACAGGGGGAGACCCAGTACTTC

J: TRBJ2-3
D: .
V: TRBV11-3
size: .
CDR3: CASSLQGRPDTQYF
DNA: TGTGCCAGCAGCTTGCAGGGGCGCCCAGATACGCAGTATTTT

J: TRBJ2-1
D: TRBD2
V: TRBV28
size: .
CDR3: CASSLWELAGGPGEQFF
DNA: TGTGCCAGCAGTTTATGGGAACTAGCGGGAGGGCCGGGTGAGCAGTTCTTC

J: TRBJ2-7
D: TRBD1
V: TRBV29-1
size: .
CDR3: CSVEAGQGVAYEQYF
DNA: TGCAGCGTTGAAGCCGGACAGGGAGTGGCCTACGAGCAGTACTTC

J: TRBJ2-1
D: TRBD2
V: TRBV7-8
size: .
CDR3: CASSLASGTLGEQFF
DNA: TGTGCCAGCAGCTTAGCTAGCGGGACCCTCGGTGAGCAGTTCTTC

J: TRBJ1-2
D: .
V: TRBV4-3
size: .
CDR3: CASSPDNRAPLYGYTF
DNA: TGCGCCAGCAGCCCCGATAACAGGGCCCCACTCTATGGCTACACCTTC

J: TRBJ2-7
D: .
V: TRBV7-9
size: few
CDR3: CASSPWTPSYEQYF
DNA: TGTGCCAGCAGCCCCTGGACACCCTCCTACGAGCAGTACTTC

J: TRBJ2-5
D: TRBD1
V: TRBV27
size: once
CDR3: CASSSGTGGVETQYF
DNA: TGTGCCAGCAGTTCGGGGACAGGGGGCGTAGAGACCCAGTACTTC

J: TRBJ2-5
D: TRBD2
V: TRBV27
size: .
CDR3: CASSLLAGVQETQYF
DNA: TGTGCCAGCAGTTTACTAGCGGGAGTCCAAGAGACCCAGTACTTC

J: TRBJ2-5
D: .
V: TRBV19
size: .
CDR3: CASSRMGETQYF
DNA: TGTGCCAGTAGTAGGATGGGTGAGACCCAGTACTTC

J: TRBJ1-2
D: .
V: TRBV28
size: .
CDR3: CASSSPGTSNYGYTF
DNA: TGTGCCAGCAGTTCCCCTGGGACTTCAAACTATGGCTACACCTTC

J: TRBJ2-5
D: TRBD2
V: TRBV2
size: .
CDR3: CARTSGETQYF
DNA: TGTGCCCGGACTAGCGGGGAGACCCAGTACTTC

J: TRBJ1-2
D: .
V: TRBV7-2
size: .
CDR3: CASSGQGLGGYTF
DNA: TGTGCCAGCAGCGGACAAGGGTTAGGTGGCTACACCTTC